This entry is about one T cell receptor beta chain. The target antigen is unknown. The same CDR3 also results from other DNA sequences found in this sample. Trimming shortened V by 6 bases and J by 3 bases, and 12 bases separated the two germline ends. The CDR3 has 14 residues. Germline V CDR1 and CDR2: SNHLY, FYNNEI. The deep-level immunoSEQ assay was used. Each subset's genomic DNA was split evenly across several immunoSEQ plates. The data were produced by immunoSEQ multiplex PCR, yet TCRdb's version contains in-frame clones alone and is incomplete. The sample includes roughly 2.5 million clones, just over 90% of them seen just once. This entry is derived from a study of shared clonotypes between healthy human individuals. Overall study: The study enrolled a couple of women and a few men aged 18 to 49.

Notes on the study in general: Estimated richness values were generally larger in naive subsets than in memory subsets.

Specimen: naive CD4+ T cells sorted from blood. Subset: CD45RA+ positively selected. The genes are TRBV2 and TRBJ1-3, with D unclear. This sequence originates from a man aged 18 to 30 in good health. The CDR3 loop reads CASRKEGLGNTIYF. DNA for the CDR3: TGTGCCAGCAGAAAGGAGGGCCTTGGAAACACCATATATTTT.